Below are 11 T cell receptor beta chains sequenced from a single sample in a study of cytomegalovirus exposure and HLA in healthy donors. Here immunoSEQ multiplex PCR was the method, and the copy in TCRdb shows in-frame clones only, minus some. The table records 180,000 or so clones, 85% to 90% of them present only once. The source material was PBMCs. These receptors were obtained from a woman aged 25 to 45 in good health and CMV-seronegative.

This rearrangement joins TRBV9 to TRBJ1-2, with 7 positions matching TRBD1. Looked up from germline, CDR1 is SGDLS and CDR2 is YYNGEE. Losses at the gene ends were 0 bases for V and 0 bases for J; bases not matched to a gene: 5. The CDR3 has 16 amino acids. This CDR3 reads CASSVGQGTPNYGYTF. CDR3 nucleotides: TGTGCCAGCAGCGTAGGACAGGGAACCCCTAACTATGGCTACACCTTC.

The chain employs TRBV7-2 and TRBJ2-3, with 10 nucleotides matching TRBD1. The CDR3 length is 17 residues. Germline lookup yields CDR1 SGHTA and CDR2 FQGNSA. J was trimmed by 3 bases and V by 4 bases; bases with no gene match: 10. This CDR3 reads CASSSLTGTGATDTQYF. CDR3 DNA sequence: TGTGCCAGCAGCTCCCTAACCGGGACAGGGGCAACAGATACGCAGTATTTT.

V and J are TRBV7-9 and TRBJ2-7, with TRBD1 as a possible D gene (6 bases). The germline V gene encodes CDR1 SEHNR and CDR2 FQNEAQ (reference sequence). The CDR3 is 14 residues long. The V end lost 1 base, the J end lost 5 bases, and 12 bases lay between the germline ends. Written as DNA, the CDR3 is TGTGCCAGCAGCTTAGTAATTGAGGGGGACGAGCAGTACTTC. Translated, it gives CASSLVIEGDEQYF. The full variable domain, its missing parts supplied by reference TRBV7-9 and TRBJ2-7, is DTGVSQNPRHKITKRGQNVTFRCDPISEHNRLYWYRQTLGQGPEFLTYFQNEAQLEKSRLLSDRFSAERPKGSFSTLEIQRTEQGDSAMYLCASSLVIEGDEQYFGPGTRLTVT.

CDR3 loop: CAWGWGTPYEQYF. The DNA for the CDR3 is TGTGCCTGGGGGTGGGGGACTCCCTACGAGCAGTACTTC. The chain recombines TRBV30 with TRBJ2-7; D is possibly TRBD2 (6 bases). Germline CDR1 and CDR2: GTSNPN and SVGIG (reference sequence). V lost 5 bases and J 2 bases, leaving 13 bases between the germline ends. This CDR3 is built from 13 residues.

The chain employs TRBV27 and TRBJ2-6; 7 nucleotides agree with TRBD1. CDR3 length: 15 residues. V gave up 5 bases and J gave up 2 bases; unmatched junction bases: 3. Germline CDR1 and CDR2: MNHEY and SMNVEV (reference sequence). The CDR3 nucleotides are TGTGCCAGCAGTACTGACAGGGCTGGGGCCAACGTCCTGACTTTC. Translated, it gives CASSTDRAGANVLTF.

This clone is a singleton in its sample. The genes are TRBV4-1 and TRBJ2-7; 8 nucleotides line up with TRBD1. Germline loops: CDR1 MGHRA, CDR2 YSYEKL. CDR3 length: 17 residues. The V and J ends lost 1 base and 3 bases, in that order; junction bases with no gene match: 11. CDR3 sequence (DNA): TGCGCCAGCAGCCAAGTCAGTGTTAGGACAGGGAACTACGAGCAGTACTTC. Its protein is CASSQVSVRTGNYEQYF.

This chain links TRBV5-8 with TRBJ1-2; D is unresolved. V was trimmed by 1 base and J by 0 bases, leaving 4 bases between them. This CDR3 is built from 13 residues. The germline V gene encodes CDR1 SGHTS and CDR2 YDEGEE. The CDR3 is CASSLNTNYGYTF. CDR3 bases: TGTGCCAGCAGCTTGAATACTAACTATGGCTACACCTTC. Together with reference TRBV5-8 and TRBJ1-2, the CDR3 gives the full variable domain: EAGVTQSPTHLIKTRGQQATLRCSPISGHTSVYWYQQALGLGLQFLLWYDEGEERNRGNFPPRFSGRQFPNYSSELNVNALELEDSALYLCASSLNTNYGYTFGSGTRLTVV.

The gene calls are TRBV7-9 and TRBJ1-4, with 7 positions matching TRBD1. J was trimmed by 6 bases and V by 0 bases; bases with no gene match: 7. Germline V CDR1 and CDR2: SEHNR, FQNEAQ (reference sequence). CDR3 length: 16 amino acids. As DNA, the CDR3 is TGTGCCAGCAGCTTAGCGCCAGGACAGGTGGATGAAAAACTGTTTTTT. Its translation: CASSLAPGQVDEKLFF.

The chain combines TRBV4-1 with TRBJ2-7; the D gene is possibly TRBD1 (5 bases). The germline V gene has CDR1 MGHRA and CDR2 YSYEKL. There are 15 residues in the CDR3. V lost 0 bases, J lost 2 bases, and 11 bases lay in between. The CDR3 DNA reads TGCGCCAGCAGCCAAGATTCGTCCAGGGCCTACGAGCAGTACTTC. Protein: CASSQDSSRAYEQYF.

V usage is TRBV19 and J usage is TRBJ1-2, with TRBD1 identical over 8 bases. The CDR3 extends over 14 amino acids. The J segment lost 6 bases and the V segment lost 2 bases, leaving 5 bases of the junction unmatched. CDR1 LNHDA and CDR2 SQIVND come from the germline V gene (reference sequence). The CDR3 spells CASSIRQGRNGYTF. In DNA, the CDR3 is TGTGCCAGTAGTATACGACAGGGGCGCAATGGCTACACCTTC.

The rearrangement links TRBV2 to TRBJ1-2, with D unresolved. The CDR3 has 12 amino acids. Deletions cut 6 bases from V and 5 bases from J, with 10 bases between. The germline gives CDR1 SNHLY, CDR2 FYNNEI. CDR3 coding DNA: TGTGCCAGCAGAGTAGACACGTATGGCTACACCTTC. It is translated as CASRVDTYGYTF.